This TCR beta chain was documented in a study of cytomegalovirus exposure and HLA in healthy donors. Broader study findings: One cluster of highly shared sequence variants probably arose as a sequencing artifact. Associated with cytomegalovirus, according to the listing, were fewer than 200 TCR beta chains.

This PCR relied on a set of 60 Vbeta primers and 13 Jbeta primers. Method: immunoSEQ multiplex PCR; TCRdb's copy keeps in-frame clones and lacks some. The sample lists approximately 37,000 clones, about 67% occurring once. Participants comprised healthy donors of bone marrow. This CDR3 comprises 15 residues. The V gene's germline CDR1 is LGHNA and CDR2 YNFKEQ. Trimming cost V 1 base and J 9 bases, with 13 bases left between them. This clone was counted only a few times. The antigen is not known. This TCR was sampled from a man aged 30 to 39 in good health and CMV-seronegative. The chain is built from TRBV4-2 and TRBJ1-6; perhaps TRBD1 as D (6 bases). The sequenced sample consisted of PBMCs. CDR3 nucleotide sequence: TGTGCCAGCAGCCAAGGGGGGGGCCGTGGTTCACCCCTCCACTTT. Its translation: CASSQGGGRGSPLHF.